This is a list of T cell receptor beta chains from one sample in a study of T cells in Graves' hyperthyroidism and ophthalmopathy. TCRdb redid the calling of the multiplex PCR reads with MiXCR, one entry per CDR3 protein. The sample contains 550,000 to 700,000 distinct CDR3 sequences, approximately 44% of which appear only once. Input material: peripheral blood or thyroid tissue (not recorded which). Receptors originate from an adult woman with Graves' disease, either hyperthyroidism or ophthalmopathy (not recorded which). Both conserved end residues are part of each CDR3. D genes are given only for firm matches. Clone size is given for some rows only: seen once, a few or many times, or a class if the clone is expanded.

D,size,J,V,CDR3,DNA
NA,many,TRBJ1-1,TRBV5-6,CASSSGTTPNQRVF,TGTGCCAGCAGCTCCGGGACAACTCCTAATCAGCGGGTCTTT
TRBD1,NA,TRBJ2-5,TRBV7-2,CASSLYRGLETQYF,TGTGCCAGCAGCTTGTACAGGGGTTTGGAGACCCAGTACTTC
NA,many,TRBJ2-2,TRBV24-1,CATSDSLFTGELFF,TGTGCCACCAGTGATTCGCTATTCACCGGGGAGCTGTTTTTT
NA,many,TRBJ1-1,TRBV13,CASSKTLGVVNTEAFF,TGTGCCAGCAGCAAAACTCTGGGGGTGGTGAACACTGAAGCTTTCTTT
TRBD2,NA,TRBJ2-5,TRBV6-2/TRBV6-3,CASSLLGGGRSGETQYF,TGTGCCAGCAGTTTACTCGGGGGCGGGAGGTCTGGGGAGACCCAGTACTTC
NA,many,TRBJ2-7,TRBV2,CAIAAAVPYEQYF,TGTGCCATTGCCGCGGCAGTTCCCTACGAGCAGTACTTC
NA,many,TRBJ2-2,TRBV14,CASSQVAGSVTGELFF,TGTGCCAGCAGCCAAGTGGCAGGGTCGGTAACCGGGGAGCTGTTTTTT
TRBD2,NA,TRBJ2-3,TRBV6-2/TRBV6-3,CASQAGTSMTDTQYF,TGTGCCAGCCAAGCCGGGACTAGCATGACAGATACGCAGTATTTT
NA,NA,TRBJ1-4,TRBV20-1,CSARQGDEKLFF,TGCAGTGCTCGTCAGGGCGATGAAAAACTGTTTTTT
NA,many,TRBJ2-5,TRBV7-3,CASSLLAQETQYF,TGTGCCAGCAGCTTATTAGCCCAAGAGACCCAGTACTTC
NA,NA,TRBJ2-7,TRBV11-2,CASGLDGGLYEQYF,TGTGCCAGCGGCTTAGACGGGGGGCTTTACGAGCAGTACTTC
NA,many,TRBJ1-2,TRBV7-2,CASSLSPGEASGYTF,TGTGCCAGCAGCTTATCCCCCGGGGAGGCCAGTGGCTACACCTTC
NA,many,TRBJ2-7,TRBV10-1,CASSDGEPYEQYF,TGCGCCAGCAGTGACGGGGAGCCTTACGAGCAGTACTTC
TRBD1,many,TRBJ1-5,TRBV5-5,CASSWGQGANQPQHF,TGTGCCAGCAGCTGGGGACAGGGGGCTAATCAGCCCCAGCATTTT
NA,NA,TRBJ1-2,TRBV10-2,CASSADSLSYGYTF,TGTGCCAGCAGTGCGGACAGCTTAAGCTATGGCTACACCTTC
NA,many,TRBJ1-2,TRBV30,CAWSESNYGYTF,TGTGCCTGGAGTGAAAGTAACTATGGCTACACCTTC
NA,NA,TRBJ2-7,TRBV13,CASSLGTESYEQYF,TGTGCCAGCAGCTTAGGAACGGAGTCCTACGAGCAGTACTTC
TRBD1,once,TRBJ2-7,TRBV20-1,CSNRGSYEQYF,TGCAGTAACAGGGGAAGTTACGAGCAGTACTTC
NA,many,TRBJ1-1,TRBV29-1,CSVVNPGVNTEAFF,TGCAGCGTTGTAAACCCGGGGGTAAACACTGAAGCTTTCTTT
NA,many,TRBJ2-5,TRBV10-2,CASSRQVWREETQYF,TGCGCCAGCAGTAGACAGGTGTGGCGAGAAGAGACCCAGTACTTC
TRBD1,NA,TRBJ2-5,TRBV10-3,CATDQGASQETQYF,TGTGCCACGGACCAGGGGGCTAGCCAAGAGACCCAGTACTTC
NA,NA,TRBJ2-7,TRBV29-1,CSARDTAYEQYF,TGCAGCGCCCGGGACACAGCCTACGAGCAGTACTTC
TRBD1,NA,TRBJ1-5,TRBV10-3,CAISEEGAGQPQHF,TGTGCCATCAGTGAGGAGGGGGCCGGGCAGCCCCAGCATTTT
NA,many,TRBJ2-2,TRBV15,CATAPVSNTGELFF,TGTGCCACCGCCCCTGTTTCGAACACCGGGGAGCTGTTTTTT
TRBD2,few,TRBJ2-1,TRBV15,CATSIGTSPHNEQFF,TGTGCCACCAGCATTGGGACTAGCCCCCACAATGAGCAGTTCTTC
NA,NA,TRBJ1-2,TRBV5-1,CASSLVEPGRYGYTF,TGCGCCAGCAGCCTCGTCGAACCGGGCCGCTATGGCTACACCTTC
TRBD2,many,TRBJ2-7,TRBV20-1,CSARDSQREDRPEQYF,TGCAGTGCTAGAGATTCCCAGCGGGAGGACCGCCCCGAGCAGTACTTC
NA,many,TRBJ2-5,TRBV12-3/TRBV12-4,CASSSSETQYF,TGTGCCAGCAGTTCGTCGGAGACCCAGTACTTC
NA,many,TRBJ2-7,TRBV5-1,CASSLDLQDTTYEQYF,TGCGCCAGCAGCTTGGACCTCCAGGACACGACCTACGAGCAGTACTTC
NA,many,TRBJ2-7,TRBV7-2,CASTIVPGSYEQYF,TGTGCCAGCACCATTGTACCAGGTAGCTACGAGCAGTACTTC
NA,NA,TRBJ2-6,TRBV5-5,CASGGRDSGANVLTF,TGTGCCAGCGGAGGCCGGGACTCTGGGGCCAACGTCCTGACTTTC
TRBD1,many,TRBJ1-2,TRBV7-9,CASSQDRAGYTF,TGTGCCAGCAGCCAAGACAGGGCCGGCTACACCTTC
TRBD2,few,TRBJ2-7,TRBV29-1,CSAQAGGGRRSYEQYF,TGCAGCGCACAGGCCGGGGGCGGGAGGCGCTCCTACGAGCAGTACTTC
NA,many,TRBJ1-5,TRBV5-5,CASNQEGISSNQPQHF,TGTGCCAGCAATCAGGAGGGGATTTCTAGCAATCAGCCCCAGCATTTT
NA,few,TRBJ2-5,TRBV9,CASSVGRPTQETQYF,TGTGCCAGCAGCGTAGGACGGCCAACCCAAGAGACCCAGTACTTC
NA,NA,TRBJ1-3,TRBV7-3,CASSLDTSGNTIYF,TGTGCCAGCAGCTTGGACACTTCTGGAAACACCATATATTTT